One and the same sample provided the 7 T cell receptor beta chains below, sequenced in a study of blood T cell repertoires in COVID-19. Generated by immunoSEQ multiplex PCR, the TCRdb table keeps only in-frame clones and is missing some. The sample has more than 400,000 clones, 90% seen once. Sequencing was done on a sample of PBMCs or T cells enriched from blood (not recorded which). Receptors were obtained from a man younger than 35 who had recovered from COVID-19.

The chain joins TRBV5-6 to TRBJ2-1; tentative D call: TRBD1 (6 bases). V lost 5 bases and J lost 4, with 13 bases in between. CDR1 is SGHDT, CDR2 YYEEEE, per germline. This CDR3 has 14 residues. CDR3 sequence: CASRIRDMYNEQFF. CDR3 nucleotides: TGTGCCAGCAGAATCCGGGACATGTACAATGAGCAGTTCTTC.

The rearrangement uses TRBV5-1 and TRBJ2-4; 10 positions match TRBD2. Germline V gene data show CDR1 as SGHRS and CDR2 as YFSETQ. This CDR3 contains 16 residues. Trimming at V came to 4 bases and at J to 5 bases, leaving 9 bases not matched to a gene. The CDR3 reads CASSQGGLAEQNIQYF. CDR3 sequence (DNA): TGCGCCAGCAGCCAGGGAGGACTAGCGGAACAAAACATTCAGTACTTC.

The V call is TRBV12-3 or TRBV12-4, the J call TRBJ1-2, with D unresolved. The CDR3 has 13 amino acids. Trimming stripped 3 bases from V and 5 bases from J, with 10 bases between. CDR3 sequence (DNA): TGTGCCAGCAGTTTTTTTGCGGGATATGGCTACACCTTC. Protein sequence: CASSFFAGYGYTF.

This chain links TRBV11-2 with TRBJ2-5, with a tentative D call TRBD1 (6 bases). Germline loops: CDR1 SGHAT, CDR2 FQNNGV. The CDR3 length is 15 residues. Trimming took 1 base from V and 4 from J, leaving 13 bases between them. The CDR3 here is CASSLGTDPRETQYF. Here the CDR3 DNA reads TGTGCCAGCAGCTTAGGGACAGACCCCCGAGAGACCCAGTACTTC.

J is TRBJ2-1 and V is TRBV27; the match to TRBD1 covers 8 bases. Germline assignment: CDR1 MNHEY and CDR2 SMNVEV (reference sequence). The CDR3 totals 15 residues. V was pared by 9 bases and J by 8 bases, with 15 bases of the junction left unmatched. The CDR3 nucleotides read TGTGCCAGTAGATCCGCAGGGGGCGCGAGCCATGAGCAGTTCTTC. Translation gives CASRSAGGASHEQFF.

The V and J genes are TRBV5-1 and TRBJ1-1, with D maybe TRBD1 (5 bases). Trimming took off 4 bases at V and 1 base at J, with 14 bases between the two ends. Per germline, CDR1 SGHRS and CDR2 YFSETQ. The CDR3 is 15 residues long. In DNA form, the CDR3 reads TGCGCCAGCAGCCCCATGGGGCAGGGGAACACTGAAGCTTTCTTT. Its protein product is CASSPMGQGNTEAFF.

The chain recombines TRBV6-5 with TRBJ1-4, with TRBD1 matching 9 bases. There are 15 residues in the CDR3. Trimming took 8 bases from V and 3 from J; bases not matched to a gene: 7. CDR1 MNHEY and CDR2 SVGAGI come from the germline V gene. In nucleotides, the CDR3 is TGTGCCAGCCGGACAGGGGAAATGGCTAATGAAAAACTGTTTTTT. Translated: CASRTGEMANEKLFF.